This TCR beta chain was found in a study of CD8+ T cells in alopecia areata. The study, taken as a whole, reports: Tissue-resident alphabeta T cells belonging to normal skin likewise get sequenced within scalp specimens.

The CDR3 covers 17 residues. Trimming took off 4 bases at V and 0 bases at J, with 16 bases between the two ends. Looked up from germline, CDR1 is MNHEY and CDR2 is SMNVEV (reference sequence). Following RNA extraction, reverse transcription yielded cDNA that acted as the sequencing template. Sequencing was performed with immunoSEQ multiplex PCR; in TCRdb, only in-frame clones are kept and a portion is missing. Of about 150,000 clones in the sample, 45% to 60% were seen once. On this clone itself: Its cognate antigen is unknown.

The chain employs TRBV27 and TRBJ2-1; D is tentatively TRBD1 or TRBD2 (5 bases each). This clonotype originated in a human donor with alopecia areata. The specimen was CD4+ T cells sorted from blood. Here the CDR3 reads CASSYLGPPLSYNEQFF. The DNA for the CDR3 is TGTGCCAGCAGTTACCTGGGACCGCCGCTCTCCTACAATGAGCAGTTCTTC.